The entry below describes one T cell receptor (beta chain). The antigen is unknown. The PCR ran on 60 Vbeta and 13 Jbeta primers. The protocol was immunoSEQ multiplex PCR, while the TCRdb copy is restricted to in-frame clones and leaves out a portion. Of 120,000 to 150,000 clones in the sample, roughly 79% are singletons; the top ten hold roughly 0.7%. The data are from a study of cytomegalovirus exposure and HLA in healthy donors. Findings of the study overall: For most TCR beta V segments, an earlier analysis put the productive rate at about 87% or about 30% of the time. Across HLA loci, a later analysis found differing TCR association rates, with DRB1 most and HLA-C fewest. Later analysis demonstrated an association between a missense DCLRE1C variant and TCR beta V- and J-gene trimming. Cytomegalovirus status was reportedly diagnosed by the classifier with high sensitivity and specificity.

Trimming removed 10 bases from V and 6 bases from J; junction bases left unmatched: 14. CDR1 and CDR2 from the germline V gene are SGHTA and FQGNSA. This CDR3 contains 15 residues. This chain joins TRBV7-2 and TRBJ2-1; 8 bases map to TRBD2. This receptor was obtained from a male donor in good health and CMV-seronegative. Sample: PBMCs. The CDR3 DNA follows: TGTGCCACCCGATCCACTAGCGGTCACATCAATGAGCAGTTCTTC. It is translated as CATRSTSGHINEQFF.